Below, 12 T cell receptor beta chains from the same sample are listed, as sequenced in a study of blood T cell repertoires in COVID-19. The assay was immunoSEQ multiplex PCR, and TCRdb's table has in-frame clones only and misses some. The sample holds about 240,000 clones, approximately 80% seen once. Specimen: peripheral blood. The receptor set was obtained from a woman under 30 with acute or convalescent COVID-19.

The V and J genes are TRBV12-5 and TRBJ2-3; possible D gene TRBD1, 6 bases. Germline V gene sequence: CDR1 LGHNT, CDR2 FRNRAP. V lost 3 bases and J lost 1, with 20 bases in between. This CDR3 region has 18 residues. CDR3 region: CASGFLDSVFSRTDTQYF. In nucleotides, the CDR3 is TGTGCTAGTGGTTTTTTGGACAGCGTTTTCTCACGCACAGATACGCAGTATTTT.

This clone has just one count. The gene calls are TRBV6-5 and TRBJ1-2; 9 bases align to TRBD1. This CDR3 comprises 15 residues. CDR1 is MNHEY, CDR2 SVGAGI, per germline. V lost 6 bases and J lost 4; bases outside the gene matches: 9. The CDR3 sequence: CASREGTGLVYGYTF. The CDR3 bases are TGTGCCAGCAGGGAGGGGACAGGGTTGGTCTATGGCTACACCTTC.

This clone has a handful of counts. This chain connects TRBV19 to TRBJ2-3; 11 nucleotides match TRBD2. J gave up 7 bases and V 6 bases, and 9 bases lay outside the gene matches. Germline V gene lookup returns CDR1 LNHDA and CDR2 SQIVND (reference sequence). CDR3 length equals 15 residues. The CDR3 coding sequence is TGTGCCAGTAGGGAAACTAGCGGGAGCGTGAATACGCAGTATTTT. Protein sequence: CASRETSGSVNTQYF.

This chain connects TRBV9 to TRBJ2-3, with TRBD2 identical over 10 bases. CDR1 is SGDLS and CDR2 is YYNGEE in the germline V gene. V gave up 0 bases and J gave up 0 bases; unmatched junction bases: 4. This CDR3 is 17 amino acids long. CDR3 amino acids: CASSVDGLAASTDTQYF. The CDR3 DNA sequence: TGTGCCAGCAGCGTAGATGGACTAGCGGCAAGCACAGATACGCAGTATTTT.

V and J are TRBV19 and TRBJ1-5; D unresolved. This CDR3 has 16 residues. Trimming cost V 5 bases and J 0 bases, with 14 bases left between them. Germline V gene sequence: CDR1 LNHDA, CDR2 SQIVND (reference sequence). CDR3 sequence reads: CASSPRRTNSNQPQHF. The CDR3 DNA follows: TGTGCCAGTAGTCCCCGACGGACTAATAGCAATCAGCCCCAGCATTTT. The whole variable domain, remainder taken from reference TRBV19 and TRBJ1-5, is DGGITQSPKYLFRKEGQNVTLSCEQNLNHDAMYWYRQDPGQGLRLIYYSQIVNDFQKGDIAEGYSVSREKKESFPLTVTSAQKNPTAFYLCASSPRRTNSNQPQHFGDGTRLSIL.

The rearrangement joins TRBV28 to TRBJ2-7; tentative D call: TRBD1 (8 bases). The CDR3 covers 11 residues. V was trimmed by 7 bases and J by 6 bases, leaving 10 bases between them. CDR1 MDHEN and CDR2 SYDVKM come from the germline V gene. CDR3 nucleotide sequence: TGTGCCAGCAACAGGGGGGGCGAGCAGTACTTC. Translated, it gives CASNRGGEQYF.

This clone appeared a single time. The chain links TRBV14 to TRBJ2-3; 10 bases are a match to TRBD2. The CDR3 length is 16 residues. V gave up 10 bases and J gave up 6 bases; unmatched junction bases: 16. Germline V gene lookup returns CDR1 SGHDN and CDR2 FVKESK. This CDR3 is CATKEVPSGSWDTQYF. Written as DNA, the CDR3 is TGTGCCACCAAAGAAGTCCCTAGCGGGAGTTGGGATACGCAGTATTTT.

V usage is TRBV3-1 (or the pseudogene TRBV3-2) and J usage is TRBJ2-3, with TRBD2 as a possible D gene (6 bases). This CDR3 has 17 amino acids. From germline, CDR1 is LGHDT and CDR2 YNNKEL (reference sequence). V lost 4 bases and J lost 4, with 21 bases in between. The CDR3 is CASSPYPTSRRADTQYF. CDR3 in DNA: TGTGCCAGCAGCCCCTATCCCACTAGCAGGAGGGCAGATACGCAGTATTTT.

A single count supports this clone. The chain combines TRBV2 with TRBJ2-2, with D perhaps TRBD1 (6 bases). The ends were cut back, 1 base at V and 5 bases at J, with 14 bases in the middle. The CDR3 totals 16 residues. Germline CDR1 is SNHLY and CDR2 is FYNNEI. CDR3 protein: CASSEGGGQSTGELFF. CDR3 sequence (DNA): TGTGCCAGCAGTGAAGGAGGGGGTCAAAGTACCGGGGAGCTGTTTTTT. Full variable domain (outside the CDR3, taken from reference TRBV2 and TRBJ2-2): EPEVTQTPSHQVTQMGQEVILRCVPISNHLYFYWYRQILGQKVEFLVSFYNNEISEKSEIFDDQFSVERPDGSNFTLKIRSTKLEDSAMYFCASSEGGGQSTGELFFGEGSRLTVL.

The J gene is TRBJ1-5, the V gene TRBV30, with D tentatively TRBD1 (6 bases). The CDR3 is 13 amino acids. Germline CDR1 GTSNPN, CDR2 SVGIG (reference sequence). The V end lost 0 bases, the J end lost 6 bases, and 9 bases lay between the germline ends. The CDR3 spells CAWSVQGPQPQHF. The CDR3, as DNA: TGTGCCTGGAGTGTACAGGGCCCTCAGCCCCAGCATTTT.

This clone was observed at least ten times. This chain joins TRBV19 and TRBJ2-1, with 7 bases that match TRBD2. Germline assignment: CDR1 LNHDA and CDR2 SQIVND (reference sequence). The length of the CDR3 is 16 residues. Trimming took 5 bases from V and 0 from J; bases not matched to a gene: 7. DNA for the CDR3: TGTGCCAGTAGTGGGGGACTAATGAGCTCCTACAATGAGCAGTTCTTC. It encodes CASSGGLMSSYNEQFF.

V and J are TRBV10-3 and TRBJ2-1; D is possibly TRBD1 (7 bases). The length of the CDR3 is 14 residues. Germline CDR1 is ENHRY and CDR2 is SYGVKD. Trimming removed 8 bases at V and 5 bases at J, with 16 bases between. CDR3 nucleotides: TGTGCCATCCTGGTCAGGGGGACTGACAATGAGCAGTTCTTC. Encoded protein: CAILVRGTDNEQFF.